A single sample gave rise to the 5 T cell receptor beta chains below, sequenced in a study of identical twins (dated by TCRdb to about 2016). Library method: 5' RACE. Sequenced on an Illumina HiSeq 2000. The public sequencing data were trimmed at Q25 with fastp and processed into clonotypes with MiXCR by TCRdb, which kept only in-frame beta chains. Records with the same CDR3 protein are collapsed into one entry carrying the most frequent genes and DNA. The sample has 500,000 to 600,000 distinct CDR3 sequences on record, 22% of them singletons. The ten largest make up about 0.91% of the sample. In addition, the sample was reused for a study of T cells expressing NK-cell markers.

The sample taken for sequencing was CD4+ T cells sorted from blood. These receptors came from a woman aged 18-35 years in good health.

The chain carries TRBV24-1 and TRBJ2-3; 13 nucleotides agree with TRBD2. The V and J ends lost 4 bases and 3 bases, in that order; junction bases with no gene match: 3. The CDR3 sequence is 16 residues long. Per the germline V gene, CDR1 is KGHDR and CDR2 is SFDVKD. CDR3 in DNA: TGTGCCACCAGTGACCCGACTAGCGGGAGGACAGATACGCAGTATTTT. Its translation is CATSDPTSGRTDTQYF.

V usage is TRBV10-3 and J usage is TRBJ2-7; D remains unclear. This CDR3 is built from 13 residues. The V end lost 7 bases, the J end lost 7 bases, and 17 bases lay between the germline ends. Germline CDR1 and CDR2: ENHRY and SYGVKD. CDR3 DNA sequence: TGTGCCATCAACGCGCAGCCCTTAGTGGAGCAGTACTTC. Protein sequence: CAINAQPLVEQYF.

The rearrangement joins TRBV6-5 to TRBJ1-6, with D unclear. The CDR3 is 14 residues long. Per germline, CDR1 MNHEY and CDR2 SVGAGI. Trimming removed 0 bases at V and 10 bases at J, with 10 bases between. The CDR3 nucleotides are TGTGCCAGCAGTTACTCGGCTAGTTTATCACCCCTCCACTTT. Translated, it gives CASSYSASLSPLHF.

The chain has TRBV7-2 and TRBJ1-1, with D possibly being TRBD1 (5 bases). This CDR3 spans 15 amino acids. V lost 2 bases and J lost 4, with 14 bases in between. Germline V gene data show CDR1 as SGHTA and CDR2 as FQGNSA. The CDR3 sequence is CASSLSTVGGTEAFF. The CDR3 region has the DNA TGTGCCAGCAGCTTATCGACAGTGGGAGGCACTGAAGCTTTCTTT.

Here the CDR3 DNA reads TGCGCCAGCAGCTTGGGACCGGGACTAGCGTTCAATGAGCAGTTCTTC. The encoded protein is CASSLGPGLAFNEQFF. The chain uses TRBV5-1 and TRBJ2-1; 10 bases match TRBD2. The CDR3 is 16 amino acids. Germline trimming cut 0 bases from V and 6 bases from J; bases unmatched to any gene: 6. Germline CDR1 is SGHRS and CDR2 is YFSETQ.